The clone carrying this T cell receptor beta chain was picked up many times. The antigen remains unidentified. The germline gives CDR1 SGHKS, CDR2 YYEKEE (reference sequence). Trimming took off 3 bases at V and 1 base at J, with 17 bases between the two ends. CDR3 length equals 17 residues. Sample-barcoded 5' priming and a J-beta primer mix drove a second PCR of about 7 to 11 cycles. Every cDNA was tagged by a template-switch adaptor with 12 random nucleotides. TCRdb passed the 5' RACE reads through MiXCR, listing each CDR3 protein once. The data contain approximately 810,000 distinct CDR3 sequences, 29% of them singletons. The data originate from a study of blood T cells in healthy people across ages. General study points: Comparison with aged donors showed that long-lived donors had more naive CD4+ cells and higher diversity.

The chain carries TRBV5-5 and TRBJ2-1; possibly TRBD1 for D (5 bases). The sequenced material came from blood. The source of this sequence is a woman aged 80 or over in good health. Written as DNA, the CDR3 is TGTGCCAGCAGCTCGCGGACACAATGGCTATCCTACAATGAGCAGTTCTTC. Translated, it gives CASSSRTQWLSYNEQFF.